What follows are 13 T cell receptor beta chains derived from one specimen sequenced in a study of T cell responses to AZD1222 COVID-19 vaccine. This table comes from immunoSEQ multiplex PCR, and its TCRdb copy is limited to in-frame clones, with some not included. The sample carries 130,000 or so clones, more than 85% recorded once. The sequences come from peripheral blood, collected 28 days after the second AZD1222 dose. The receptors shown here come from an adult who received the AZD1222 COVID-19 vaccine.

V is TRBV6-5 and J is TRBJ2-7, with D maybe TRBD2 (5 bases). Trimming cost V 7 bases and J 2 bases, with 18 bases left between them. Germline CDR1 and CDR2: MNHEY and SVGAGI. The CDR3 runs 15 residues. In nucleotides, the CDR3 is TGTGCCAGCAAGAGGGATATTGTATCGACCTACGAGCAGTACTTC. It translates to CASKRDIVSTYEQYF.

The V call is TRBV18, the J call TRBJ1-3; 8 bases map to TRBD1. The CDR3 has 15 amino acids. V shed 6 bases, J shed 2 bases, and the junction held 6 bases outside the gene matches. Germline V lookup: CDR1 KGHSH, CDR2 LQKENI. The chain's CDR3 is CASSQLQGAGNTIYF. The DNA of the CDR3 is TGTGCCAGCTCGCAACTACAGGGGGCTGGAAACACCATATATTTT.

The chain combines TRBV6-4 with TRBJ2-2; D call uncertain. The CDR3 is 13 amino acids. V was pared by 0 bases and J by 3 bases, with 2 bases between. Germline V CDR1 and CDR2: MRHNA, SNTAGT. CDR3 loop: CASSDSDTGELFF. In nucleotides, the CDR3 is TGTGCCAGCAGTGACTCGGACACCGGGGAGCTGTTTTTT.

This clone was seen a single time. The gene calls are TRBV5-4 and TRBJ1-6; D is undetermined. This CDR3 comprises 16 residues. Germline V gene sequence: CDR1 SGHNT, CDR2 YYREEE (reference sequence). Trimming pared 5 bases from V and 7 bases from J, leaving 19 bases between. The DNA for the CDR3 is TGTGCCAGCAGTTCCCAGCGGGTGGGTGTCAATTCACCCCTCCACTTT. Translation: CASSSQRVGVNSPLHF.

This clone came up once. This rearrangement joins TRBV11-2 to TRBJ2-1; D is undetermined. Looked up from germline, CDR1 is SGHAT and CDR2 is FQNNGV. The CDR3 consists of 13 residues. Trimming left V 5 bases short and J 4 bases short, with 9 bases between. The chain's CDR3 is CASSEQYYNEQFF. CDR3 DNA sequence: TGTGCCAGCAGCGAACAGTATTACAATGAGCAGTTCTTC.

The genes are TRBV7-8 and TRBJ1-2, with D possibly TRBD1 on 5 matching bases. From germline, CDR1 is SGHVS and CDR2 FQNEAQ. The CDR3 is made up of 14 amino acids. The V gene lost 4 bases and the J gene lost 8 bases, with 17 bases spanning the gap. The CDR3 sequence is CASSSLEGREGYTF. The CDR3 DNA sequence: TGTGCCAGCAGCTCGCTTGAGGGGAGGGAAGGCTACACCTTC. Filled out from reference TRBV7-8 and TRBJ1-2, the complete variable domain reads GAGVSQSPRYKVAKRGQDVALRCDPISGHVSLFWYQQALGQGPEFLTYFQNEAQLDKSGLPSDRFFAERPEGSVSTLKIQRTQQEDSAVYLCASSSLEGREGYTFGSGTRLTVV.

V gene TRBV9 combines with J gene TRBJ1-1; D is ambiguous. This CDR3 comprises 16 residues. The V gene's germline CDR1 is SGDLS and CDR2 YYNGEE. The V end lost 0 bases, the J end lost 1 base, and 13 bases lay between the germline ends. In DNA, the CDR3 is TGTGCCAGCAGCGTAGCGGCGGAAGGTACGAACACTGAAGCTTTCTTT. Protein sequence: CASSVAAEGTNTEAFF.

V gene TRBV7-2 combines with J gene TRBJ2-1, with D uncertain. Trimming removed 3 bases at V and 3 bases at J, with 9 bases between. This CDR3 comprises 14 residues. Per the germline V gene, CDR1 is SGHTA and CDR2 is FQGNSA. Written as DNA, the CDR3 is TGTGCCAGCAGCTTCAATAAGGGCTACAATGAGCAGTTCTTC. The encoded protein is CASSFNKGYNEQFF.

The chain recombines TRBV3-1 (or the pseudogene TRBV3-2) with TRBJ2-3; 8 bases map to TRBD1. CDR1 LGHDT and CDR2 YNNKEL come from the germline V gene (reference sequence). Trimming cost V 4 bases and J 3 bases; bases outside gene matches: 6. The CDR3 has 15 amino acids. CDR3 protein: CASSLGHRGTDTQYF. The CDR3 DNA follows: TGTGCCAGCAGCCTCGGACACAGGGGGACAGATACGCAGTATTTT.

CDR3 nucleotide sequence: TGTGCCAGTAGTCCGGACAGGGAGGCTGAAAAACTGTTTTTT. It translates to CASSPDREAEKLFF. The V call is TRBV19, the J call TRBJ1-4; 8 bases line up with TRBD1. This CDR3 is 14 amino acids long. The V gene's germline CDR1 is LNHDA and CDR2 SQIVND (reference sequence). V shed 5 bases, J shed 7 bases, and the junction held 6 bases outside the gene matches.

The chain joins TRBV3-1 (or the pseudogene TRBV3-2) to TRBJ2-5, with no clear D. Per the germline V gene, CDR1 is LGHDT and CDR2 is YNNKEL (reference sequence). The CDR3 has 12 residues. V lost 4 bases and J lost 1, with 4 bases in between. This CDR3 reads CASSPLQETQYF. CDR3 bases: TGTGCCAGCAGCCCTCTCCAAGAGACCCAGTACTTC.

V usage is TRBV6-1 and J usage is TRBJ2-7; D unresolved. Germline lookup yields CDR1 MNHNS and CDR2 SASEGT. CDR3 length equals 12 residues. V lost 2 bases and J 2 bases, leaving 4 bases between the germline ends. CDR3 nucleotides: TGTGCCAGCAGTGAAACTACCTACGAGCAGTACTTC. This sequence encodes CASSETTYEQYF.

This clone was picked up one time. The rearrangement joins TRBV6-5 to TRBJ2-7; TRBD1 might be the D (5 bases). V was clipped by 6 bases and J by 0 bases, with 9 bases between them. CDR1 is MNHEY, CDR2 SVGAGI, per germline. This CDR3 spans 13 amino acids. This CDR3 is CASRGVLSYEQYF. The CDR3, as DNA: TGTGCCAGCAGAGGGGTTCTCTCCTACGAGCAGTACTTC.